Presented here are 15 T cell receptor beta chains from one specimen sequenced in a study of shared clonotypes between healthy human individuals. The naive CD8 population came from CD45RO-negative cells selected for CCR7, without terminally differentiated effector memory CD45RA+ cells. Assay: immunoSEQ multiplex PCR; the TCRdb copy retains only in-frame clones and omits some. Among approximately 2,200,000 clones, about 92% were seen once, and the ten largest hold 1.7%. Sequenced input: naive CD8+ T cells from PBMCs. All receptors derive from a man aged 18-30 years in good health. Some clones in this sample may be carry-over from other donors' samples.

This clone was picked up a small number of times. CDR3 sequence reads: CASSLVGTGLTDGYTF. CDR3 DNA: TGTGCCAGCAGCTTAGTTGGGACAGGGCTTACGGATGGCTACACCTTC. This sequence joins TRBV7-9 and TRBJ1-2; TRBD1 aligns across 9 bases. Germline-derived CDR1 and CDR2 are SEHNR and FQNEAQ (reference sequence). V dropped 1 base and J dropped 6; count of bases not matched to a gene: 9. The CDR3 runs 16 residues.

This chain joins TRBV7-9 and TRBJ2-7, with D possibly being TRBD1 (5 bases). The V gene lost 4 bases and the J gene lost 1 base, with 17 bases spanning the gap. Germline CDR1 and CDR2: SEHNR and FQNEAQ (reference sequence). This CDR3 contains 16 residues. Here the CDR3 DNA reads TGTGCCAGCAGCTCCCCTGACAGTCTATCTTCCTACGAGCAGTACTTC. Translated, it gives CASSSPDSLSSYEQYF.

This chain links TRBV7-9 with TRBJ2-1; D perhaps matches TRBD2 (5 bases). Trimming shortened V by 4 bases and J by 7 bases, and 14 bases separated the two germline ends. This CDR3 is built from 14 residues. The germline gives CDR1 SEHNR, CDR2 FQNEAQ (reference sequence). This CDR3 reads CASSWRLTGNEQFF. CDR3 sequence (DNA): TGTGCCAGCAGCTGGAGGTTGACGGGAAATGAGCAGTTCTTC.

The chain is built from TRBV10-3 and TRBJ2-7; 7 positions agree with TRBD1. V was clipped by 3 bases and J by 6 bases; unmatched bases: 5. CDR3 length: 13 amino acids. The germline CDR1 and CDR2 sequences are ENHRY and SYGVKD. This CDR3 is CAISEVTGREQYF. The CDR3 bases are TGTGCCATCAGTGAAGTGACAGGGCGCGAGCAGTACTTC.

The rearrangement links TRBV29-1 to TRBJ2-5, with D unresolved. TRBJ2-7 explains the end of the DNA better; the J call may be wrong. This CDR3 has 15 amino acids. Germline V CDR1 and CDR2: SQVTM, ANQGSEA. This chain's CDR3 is CSVGGEPTQIYEQYF. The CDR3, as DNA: TGCAGCGTTGGCGGCGAACCGACACAAATCTACGAGCAGTACTTC.

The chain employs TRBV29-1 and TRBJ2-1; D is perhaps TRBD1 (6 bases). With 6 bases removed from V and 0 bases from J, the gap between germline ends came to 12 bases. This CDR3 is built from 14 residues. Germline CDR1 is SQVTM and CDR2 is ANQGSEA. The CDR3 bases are TGCAGCGTATCAGCGGACAGCTCCTACAATGAGCAGTTCTTC. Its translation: CSVSADSSYNEQFF.

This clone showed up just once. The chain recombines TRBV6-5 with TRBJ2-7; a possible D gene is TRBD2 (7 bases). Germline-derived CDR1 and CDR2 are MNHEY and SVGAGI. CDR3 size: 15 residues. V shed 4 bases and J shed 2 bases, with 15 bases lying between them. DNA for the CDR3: TGTGCCAGCAGTTCCGACGGGGGGCCGACCTACGAGCAGTACTTC. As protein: CASSSDGGPTYEQYF.

CDR3 sequence (DNA): TGTGCCAGCGGCTTGTTGCTCCCTGGGGATACGCAGTATTTT. This translates into CASGLLLPGDTQYF. The rearrangement uses TRBV28 and TRBJ2-3; D is unclear. V gave up 8 bases and J gave up 6 bases, with 18 bases separating them. The CDR3 totals 14 residues. Germline assignment: CDR1 MDHEN and CDR2 SYDVKM.

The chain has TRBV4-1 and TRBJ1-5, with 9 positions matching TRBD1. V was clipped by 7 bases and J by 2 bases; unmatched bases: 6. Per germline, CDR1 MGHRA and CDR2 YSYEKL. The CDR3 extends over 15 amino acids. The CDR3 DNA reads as TGCGCCAGCACCCTGACAGGGGGAGGCAATCAGCCCCAGCATTTT. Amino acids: CASTLTGGGNQPQHF.

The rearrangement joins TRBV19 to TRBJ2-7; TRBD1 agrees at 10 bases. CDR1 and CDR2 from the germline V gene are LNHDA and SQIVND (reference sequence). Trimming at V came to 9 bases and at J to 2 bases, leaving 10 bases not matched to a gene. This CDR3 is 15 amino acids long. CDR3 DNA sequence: TGTGCCAGCTCTGATACCGGGACAGGGGCCTACGAGCAGTACTTC. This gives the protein CASSDTGTGAYEQYF.

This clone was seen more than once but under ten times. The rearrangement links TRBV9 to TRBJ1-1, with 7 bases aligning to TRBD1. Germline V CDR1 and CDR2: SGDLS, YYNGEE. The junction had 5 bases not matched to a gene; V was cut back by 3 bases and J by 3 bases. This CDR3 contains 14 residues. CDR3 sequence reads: CASSETGRDTEAFF. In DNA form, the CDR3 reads TGTGCCAGCAGCGAGACAGGGAGGGACACTGAAGCTTTCTTT.

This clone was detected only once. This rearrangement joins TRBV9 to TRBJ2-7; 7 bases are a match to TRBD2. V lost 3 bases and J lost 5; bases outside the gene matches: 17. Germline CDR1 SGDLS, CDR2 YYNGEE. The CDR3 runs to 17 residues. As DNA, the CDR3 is TGTGCCAGCAGCGAGTGGGGGGGAGCAGGGATCATCGACGAGCAGTACTTC. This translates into CASSEWGGAGIIDEQYF.

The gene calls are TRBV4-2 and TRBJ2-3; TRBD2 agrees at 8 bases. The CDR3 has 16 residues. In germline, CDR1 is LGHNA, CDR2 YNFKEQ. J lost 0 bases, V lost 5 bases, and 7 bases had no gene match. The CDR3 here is CASSGTSGSSTDTQYF. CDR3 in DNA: TGTGCCAGCAGCGGTACTAGCGGTTCTAGCACAGATACGCAGTATTTT.

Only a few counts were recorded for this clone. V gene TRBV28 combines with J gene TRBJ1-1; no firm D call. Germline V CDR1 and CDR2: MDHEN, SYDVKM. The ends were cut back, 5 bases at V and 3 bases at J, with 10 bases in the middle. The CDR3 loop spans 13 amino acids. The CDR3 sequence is CASSPQRDTEAFF. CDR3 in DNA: TGTGCCAGCAGTCCCCAAAGGGACACTGAAGCTTTCTTT.

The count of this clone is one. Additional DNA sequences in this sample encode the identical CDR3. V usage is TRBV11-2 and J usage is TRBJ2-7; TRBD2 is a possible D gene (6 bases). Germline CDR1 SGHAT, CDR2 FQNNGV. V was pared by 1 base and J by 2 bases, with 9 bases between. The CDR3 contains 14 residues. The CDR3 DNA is TGTGCCAGCAGCTTAGGGGGCGGGGCCTACGAGCAGTACTTC. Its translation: CASSLGGGAYEQYF.